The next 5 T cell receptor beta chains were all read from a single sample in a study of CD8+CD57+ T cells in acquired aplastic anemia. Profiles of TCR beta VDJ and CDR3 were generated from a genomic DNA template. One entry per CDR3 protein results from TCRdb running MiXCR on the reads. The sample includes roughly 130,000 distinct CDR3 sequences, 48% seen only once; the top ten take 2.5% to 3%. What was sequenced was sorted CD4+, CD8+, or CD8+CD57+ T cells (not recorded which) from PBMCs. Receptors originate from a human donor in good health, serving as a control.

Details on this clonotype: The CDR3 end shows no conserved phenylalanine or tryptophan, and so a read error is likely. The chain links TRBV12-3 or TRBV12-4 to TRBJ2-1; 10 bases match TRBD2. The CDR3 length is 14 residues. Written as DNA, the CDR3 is TGTGCCACCAGTTTAGGAGGGACTAGCGCCCAGCAGTTCTCC. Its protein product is CATSLGGTSAQQFS.

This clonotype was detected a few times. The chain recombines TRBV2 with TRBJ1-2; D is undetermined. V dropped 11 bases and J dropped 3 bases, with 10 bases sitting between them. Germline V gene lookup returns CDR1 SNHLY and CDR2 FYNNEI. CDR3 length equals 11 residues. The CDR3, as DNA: TGTGCCCTAGTCTGGGACTATGGCTACACCTTC. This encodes CALVWDYGYTF.

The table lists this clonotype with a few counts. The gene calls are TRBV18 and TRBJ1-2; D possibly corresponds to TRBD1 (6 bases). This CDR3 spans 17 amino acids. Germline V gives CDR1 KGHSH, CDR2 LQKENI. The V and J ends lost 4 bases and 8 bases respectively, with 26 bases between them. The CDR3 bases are TGTGCCAGCTCACTCCCCGGGACAAGGAGGTCCGTGGGGGGCTACACCTTC. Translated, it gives CASSLPGTRRSVGGYTF.

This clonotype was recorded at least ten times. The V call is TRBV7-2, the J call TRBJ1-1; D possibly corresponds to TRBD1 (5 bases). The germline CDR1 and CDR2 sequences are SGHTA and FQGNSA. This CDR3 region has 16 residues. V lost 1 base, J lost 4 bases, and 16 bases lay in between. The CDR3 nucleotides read TGTGCCAGCAGCTTAGGGGGACTCCATAGGGGCACTGAAGCTTTCTTT. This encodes CASSLGGLHRGTEAFF.

CDR3 coding DNA: TGTGCCAGCAGCTCTGGCATGGGGACAGGGGGCGAGCGGCCCTATGGCTACACCTTC. Translating it yields CASSSGMGTGGERPYGYTF. The rearrangement links TRBV11-2 to TRBJ1-2; 12 bases are a match to TRBD1. CDR1 and CDR2 (germline): SGHAT, FQNNGV. The V gene end was trimmed by 4 bases and the J gene end by 4 bases; junction bases not matched to a gene: 16. The CDR3 loop spans 19 amino acids.